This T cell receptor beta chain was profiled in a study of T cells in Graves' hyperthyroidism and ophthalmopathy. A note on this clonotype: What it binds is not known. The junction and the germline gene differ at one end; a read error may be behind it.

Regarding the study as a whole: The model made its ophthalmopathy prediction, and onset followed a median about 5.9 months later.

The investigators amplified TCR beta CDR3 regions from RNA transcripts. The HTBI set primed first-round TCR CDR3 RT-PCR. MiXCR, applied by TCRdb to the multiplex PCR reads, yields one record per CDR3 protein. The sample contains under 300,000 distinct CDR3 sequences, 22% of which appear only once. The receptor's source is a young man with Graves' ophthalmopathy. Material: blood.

DNA of the CDR3: TGTGCCAGCAGCTTACTAGCGGGAGGGAATTACGAGCGGTACTTC. This encodes CASSLLAGGNYERYF. The V call is TRBV7-9, the J call TRBJ2-7; 12 positions match TRBD2. CDR3 size: 15 residues. Germline CDR1 is SEHNR and CDR2 is FQNEAQ (reference sequence).